What follows are 9 T cell receptor beta chains derived from one specimen sequenced in a study of blood T cells in healthy people across ages (dated by TCRdb to the mid-2010s). The library was generated by 5' RACE. Reads for this sample came from an Illumina HiSeq 2500. A second PCR of roughly 7 to 12 cycles was run with a J-beta primer mix and a sample-barcoded 5' primer. TCRdb itself trimmed the public reads at Q25 with fastp, ran MiXCR and retained productive beta chains. Rows merge per CDR3 protein into single entries with the most common DNA and genes. Here the sample has hundreds of thousands of distinct CDR3 sequences; roughly 60% occur a single time. Over 20% of the sample is in the top ten clones. Sequences were obtained from blood. The receptors were sampled from a man younger than 40 in good health.

The chain carries TRBV6-5 and TRBJ1-1; no reliable D call. CDR1 is MNHEY, CDR2 SVGAGI, per germline. V was cut by 2 bases and J by 7 bases, with 14 bases left in between. The CDR3 is made up of 14 amino acids. CDR3 bases: TGTGCCAGCAGTTACAGTGGTATGTTTATTGAAGCTTTCTTT. Translated: CASSYSGMFIEAFF.

V is TRBV12-3 or TRBV12-4 and J is TRBJ1-1; D is ambiguous. V gave up 4 bases and J gave up 7 bases, with 13 bases separating them. This CDR3 has 13 residues. CDR3: CASSSSVTDEAFF. The CDR3 nucleotides are TGTGCCAGCAGTTCCTCGGTTACAGATGAAGCTTTCTTT.

This chain links TRBV29-1 with TRBJ1-5; unclear D gene. The CDR3 totals 13 residues. Trimming took 4 bases from V and 0 from J, leaving 7 bases between them. Germline CDR1 is SQVTM and CDR2 is ANQGSEA. CDR3 amino acids: CSVGVSSNQPQHF. The CDR3 region has the DNA TGCAGCGTTGGAGTCTCTAGCAATCAGCCCCAGCATTTT. Full variable domain (rest looked up from reference TRBV29-1 and TRBJ1-5): SAVISQKPSRDICQRGTSLTIQCQVDSQVTMMFWYRQQPGQSLTLIATANQGSEATYESGFVIDKFPISRPNLTFSTLTVSNMSPEDSSIYLCSVGVSSNQPQHFGDGTRLSIL.

On this clonotype itself: Sequence at one end of the junction differs from germline and may be a read error. This chain connects TRBV15 to TRBJ2-1; D could derive from TRBD1 or TRBD2 (6 bases each). The CDR3 has 13 residues. CDR1 is LNHNV and CDR2 is YYDKDF in the germline V gene (reference sequence). The CDR3 is CAPSRDRGEEQFF. Written as DNA, the CDR3 is TGTGCCCCCAGCAGAGATAGGGGGGAGGAGCAGTTCTTC.

This clonotype has just a few counts. This chain joins TRBV5-6 and TRBJ2-7; D possibly corresponds to TRBD2 (5 bases). Germline V CDR1 and CDR2: SGHDT, YYEEEE. Trimming removed 2 bases from V and 5 bases from J, with 8 bases in between. The CDR3 spans 12 residues. CDR3: CASSFGGHEQYF. In nucleotides, the CDR3 is TGTGCCAGCAGCTTCGGAGGCCACGAGCAGTACTTC.

This clonotype showed up just a few times. This rearrangement joins TRBV7-2 to TRBJ2-1; no clear D. CDR1 is SGHTA, CDR2 FQGNSA, per germline. Trimming left V 5 bases short and J 0 bases short, with 8 bases between. The CDR3 extends over 14 amino acids. The CDR3 nucleotides are TGTGCCAGCAGCCCTATGTTCTCCTACAATGAGCAGTTCTTC. This gives the protein CASSPMFSYNEQFF.

The rearrangement joins TRBV20-1 to TRBJ2-1, with TRBD1 matching over 7 bases. CDR1 DFQATT and CDR2 SNEGSKA come from the germline V gene (reference sequence). V trimming: 4 bases; J trimming: 7 bases; junction bases outside the gene matches: 10. The CDR3 is made up of 14 amino acids. CDR3 region: CSAKEGGLRNEQFF. The CDR3 DNA follows: TGCAGTGCTAAGGAAGGGGGCTTGAGGAATGAGCAGTTCTTC.

The chain combines TRBV15 with TRBJ2-3; 9 bases are shared with TRBD2. The germline gives CDR1 LNHNV, CDR2 YYDKDF (reference sequence). V was pared by 4 bases and J by 0 bases, with 2 bases of the junction left unmatched. This CDR3 contains 15 residues. This chain's CDR3 is CATSTSGASTDTQYF. In DNA form, the CDR3 reads TGTGCCACCAGCACTAGCGGGGCTAGCACAGATACGCAGTATTTT.

At least ten counts were recorded for this clonotype. The chain links TRBV5-1 to TRBJ2-3; D unresolved. With 2 bases removed from V and 2 bases from J, the gap between germline ends came to 6 bases. CDR3 length: 13 amino acids. Looked up from germline, CDR1 is SGHRS and CDR2 is YFSETQ. The CDR3 sequence: CASSLQNTDTQYF. CDR3 nucleotides: TGCGCCAGCAGCTTACAGAACACAGATACGCAGTATTTT.